These 23 T cell receptor beta chains originate from one sample sequenced in a study of blood T cells in healthy people across ages. Sample-barcoded 5' priming and a J-beta primer mix drove a second PCR of about 6 to 12 cycles. MiXCR, run by TCRdb on the 5' RACE reads, gives a single entry per CDR3 protein. The repertoire holds approximately 780,000 distinct CDR3 sequences, with around 25% as singletons. These records were also assigned to another study, of T cells of mothers and their children.

The source material was blood. The source of these receptors is a boy under 18 in good health.

J is TRBJ2-5 and V is TRBV5-1; D uncertain. The last part of the DNA fits TRBJ2-1 better; the J call may be wrong. The V gene's germline CDR1 is SGHRS and CDR2 YFSETQ. This CDR3 spans 12 amino acids. CDR3 in DNA: TGCGCCAGCAGCTTGGGCGCCCAAGAGCAGTTCTTC. Amino acid sequence: CASSLGAQEQFF.

The chain links TRBV29-1 to TRBJ2-1; D is uncertain. CDR3 length equals 12 residues. Germline-derived CDR1 and CDR2 are SQVTM and ANQGSEA. Trimming shortened V by 6 bases and J by 0 bases, and 6 bases separated the two germline ends. CDR3 nucleotide sequence: TGCAGCGTGCGAAGCTCCTACAATGAGCAGTTCTTC. Translation gives CSVRSSYNEQFF.

This chain joins TRBV7-8 and TRBJ2-3; D is perhaps TRBD1 (6 bases). The germline CDR1 and CDR2 sequences are SGHVS and FQNEAQ. Trimming removed 1 base at V and 3 bases at J, with 8 bases between. This CDR3 is 14 amino acids long. CDR3 protein: CASSLDQGTDTQYF. The CDR3 region has the DNA TGTGCCAGCAGCTTAGACCAGGGGACAGATACGCAGTATTTT.

In its sample, this clonotype was seen a few times. This rearrangement joins TRBV7-9 to TRBJ2-1; TRBD1 matches at 7 bases. Germline values: CDR1 SEHNR, CDR2 FQNEAQ (reference sequence). The CDR3 loop spans 14 amino acids. Losses at the gene ends were 2 bases for V and 4 bases for J; bases not matched to a gene: 2. Written as DNA, the CDR3 is TGTGCCAGCAGCTTAACGGACAGGTACAATGAGCAGTTCTTC. Translated, it gives CASSLTDRYNEQFF.

This clonotype was recorded a few times. The chain carries TRBV29-1 and TRBJ1-2, with D perhaps matching TRBD1 (5 bases). The CDR3 is made up of 12 amino acids. Deletions cut 4 bases from V and 2 bases from J, with 8 bases between. CDR1 and CDR2 (germline): SQVTM, ANQGSEA. This CDR3 reads CSVGGGNYGYTF. The CDR3 DNA reads as TGCAGCGTTGGGGGCGGGAACTATGGCTACACCTTC.

Details on this clonotype: Mismatch with germline at one junction end may stem from a read error. The chain combines TRBV3-1 with TRBJ2-5, with D perhaps matching TRBD2 (7 bases). Germline V lookup: CDR1 LGHDT, CDR2 YNNKEL (reference sequence). CDR3 size: 14 residues. CDR3 loop: CASSQVRGAETQCF. CDR3 nucleotides: TGTGCCAGCAGCCAAGTTCGGGGGGCCGAGACCCAGTGCTTC.

The rearrangement uses TRBV3-1 and TRBJ1-4; maybe TRBD1 (5 bases). This CDR3 has 14 amino acids. Trimming pared 4 bases from V and 7 bases from J, leaving 13 bases between. Germline-derived CDR1 and CDR2 are LGHDT and YNNKEL (reference sequence). CDR3 sequence (DNA): TGTGCCAGCAGCCGCATCAGGGTTGGTGAAAAACTGTTTTTT. This encodes CASSRIRVGEKLFF. Full variable domain (outside the CDR3, taken from reference TRBV3-1 and TRBJ1-4): DTAVSQTPKYLVTQMGNDKSIKCEQNLGHDTMYWYKQDSKKFLKIMFSYNNKELIINETVPNRFSPKSPDKAHLNLHINSLELGDSAVYFCASSRIRVGEKLFFGSGTQLSVL.

Only a few counts were recorded for this clonotype. V is TRBV6-5 and J is TRBJ1-5; D perhaps matches TRBD1 (5 bases). Germline V gene lookup returns CDR1 MNHEY and CDR2 SVGAGI. The V and J ends lost 0 bases and 2 bases respectively, with 8 bases between them. The CDR3 spans 15 residues. CDR3 in DNA: TGTGCCAGCAGTTACTCTGGGGCAGGCAATCAGCCCCAGCATTTT. Translation: CASSYSGAGNQPQHF.

This chain connects TRBV20-1 to TRBJ2-7; 10 nucleotides align to TRBD1. The assigned J gene may be wrong: the sequence end matches TRBJ2-1 better. Germline V gene sequence: CDR1 DFQATT, CDR2 SNEGSKA (reference sequence). This CDR3 has 13 amino acids. CDR3 DNA sequence: TGCAGCGTGGACAGGGGGAGGATCGATGGGCAGTTCTTC. Translation: CSVDRGRIDGQFF.

This clonotype has just a few counts. The CDR3 sequence: CASSSSGTSNEKLFF. The CDR3, as DNA: TGTGCCAGCAGCTCATCCGGGACCTCAAATGAAAAACTGTTTTTT. The rearrangement uses TRBV7-2 and TRBJ1-4; D is perhaps TRBD1 (5 bases). V lost 4 bases and J 5 bases, leaving 14 bases between the germline ends. Germline V lookup: CDR1 SGHTA, CDR2 FQGNSA. The CDR3 is 15 amino acids.

A few counts support this clonotype. The chain has TRBV7-3 and TRBJ2-1; D is possibly TRBD1 (7 bases). Germline CDR1 SGHTA, CDR2 FQGTGA. Trimming stripped 4 bases from V and 10 bases from J, with 20 bases between. The CDR3 runs to 15 residues. Here the CDR3 reads CASSSVAGGSGEQFF. DNA of the CDR3: TGTGCCAGCAGCTCCGTGGCAGGGGGGTCCGGGGAGCAGTTCTTC.

The chain uses TRBV20-1 and TRBJ1-3, with 7 bases matching TRBD1. Germline V gene lookup returns CDR1 DFQATT and CDR2 SNEGSKA (reference sequence). V shed 5 bases, J shed 3 bases, and the junction held 4 bases outside the gene matches. The CDR3 is 13 residues long. In DNA, the CDR3 is TGCAGTGCTCGGCGGACAGGTGGAAACACCATATATTTT. This translates into CSARRTGGNTIYF.

This chain links TRBV20-1 with TRBJ2-1; tentatively, D is TRBD1 (5 bases). The last part of the DNA fits TRBJ2-7 better; the J call may be wrong. The V gene's germline CDR1 is DFQATT and CDR2 SNEGSKA (reference sequence). The CDR3 spans 15 residues. The DNA of the CDR3 is TGCAGTGCTAGATTGTTCGGCAGGGAATCCTACGAGCAGTACTTC. Amino acids: CSARLFGRESYEQYF.

V gene TRBV5-1 combines with J gene TRBJ1-6; D is possibly TRBD1 (6 bases). The CDR3 is made up of 14 amino acids. V gave up 2 bases and J gave up 7 bases, with 10 bases separating them. In germline, CDR1 is SGHRS, CDR2 YFSETQ. CDR3 sequence (DNA): TGCGCCAGCAGCTTCGCGACAGGAAATTCACCCCTCCACTTT. Its protein product is CASSFATGNSPLHF.

Here the CDR3 DNA reads TGTGCCATACAGGGAACGTCTGGAAACACCATATATTTT. Protein sequence: CAIQGTSGNTIYF. V usage is TRBV12-3 or TRBV12-4 and J usage is TRBJ1-3; possibly TRBD1 for D (6 bases). Trimming pared 10 bases from V and 1 base from J, leaving 11 bases between. The CDR3 extends over 13 amino acids.

J is TRBJ1-5 and V is TRBV28, with D possibly TRBD1 on 6 matching bases. The CDR3 spans 13 residues. V was pared by 9 bases and J by 1 base, with 10 bases between. Per germline, CDR1 MDHEN and CDR2 SYDVKM. In DNA, the CDR3 is TGTGCCAGTACCAGGGGAAGCAATCAGCCCCAGCATTTT. This codes for CASTRGSNQPQHF. Complete variable domain (other parts from reference TRBV28 and TRBJ1-5): DVKVTQSSRYLVKRTGEKVFLECVQDMDHENMFWYRQDPGLGLRLIYFSYDVKMKEKGDIPEGYSVSREKKERFSLILESASTNQTSMYLCASTRGSNQPQHFGDGTRLSIL.

The chain combines TRBV10-3 with TRBJ2-1; D may match TRBD1 or TRBD2 (6 bases each). In germline, CDR1 is ENHRY, CDR2 SYGVKD. Trimming took 10 bases from V and 7 from J, leaving 17 bases between them. The CDR3 contains 13 residues. The CDR3 reads CATKGGMANEQFF. CDR3 DNA: TGTGCCACCAAGGGGGGAATGGCTAATGAGCAGTTCTTC.

The J gene is TRBJ1-2, the V gene TRBV28; TRBD1 matches at 7 bases. There are 11 residues in the CDR3. Trimming at V came to 7 bases and at J to 8 bases, leaving 4 bases not matched to a gene. The germline V gene encodes CDR1 MDHEN and CDR2 SYDVKM. The CDR3 nucleotides are TGTGCCAGCATGACAGGGATAGGCTACACCTTC. Amino acid sequence: CASMTGIGYTF.

The table lists this clonotype with a few counts. V is TRBV3-1 and J is TRBJ2-1; 7 bases are shared with TRBD2. V shed 2 bases, J shed 10 bases, and the junction held 11 bases outside the gene matches. CDR1 and CDR2 from the germline V gene are LGHDT and YNNKEL (reference sequence). The CDR3 totals 15 residues. As DNA, the CDR3 is TGTGCCAGCAGCCAATTTGGCGGGGGAGGTGGCGAGCAGTTCTTC. Translated: CASSQFGGGGGEQFF.

This clonotype was observed at least ten times. The chain carries TRBV7-9 and TRBJ2-5; TRBD2 agrees at 8 bases. The V and J ends lost 1 base and 1 base, in that order; junction bases with no gene match: 8. The CDR3 has 17 amino acids. The germline V gene has CDR1 SEHNR and CDR2 FQNEAQ (reference sequence). The CDR3 is CASSLESAGDFQETQYF. CDR3 DNA: TGTGCCAGCAGCTTAGAATCAGCGGGGGACTTCCAAGAGACCCAGTACTTC.

The chain combines TRBV2 with TRBJ2-5; D unclear. Trimming removed 11 bases from V and 5 bases from J, with 12 bases in between. Germline CDR1 is SNHLY and CDR2 is FYNNEI. This CDR3 has 11 residues. The CDR3 is CARRLGETQYF. The CDR3 DNA reads as TGTGCCCGTCGACTTGGCGAGACCCAGTACTTC.

This clonotype occurred a few times. The chain employs TRBV11-2 and TRBJ2-1, with D perhaps TRBD2 (7 bases). This CDR3 has 17 residues. CDR1 is SGHAT, CDR2 FQNNGV, per germline. The V end was cut by 5 bases, the J end by 1 base, with 18 bases between. The CDR3 DNA sequence: TGTGCCAGCAGCCGGAGTATAGGGGGGGAGTCCTACAATGAGCAGTTCTTC. Its protein product is CASSRSIGGESYNEQFF. Supplemented by reference TRBV11-2 and TRBJ2-1, the full variable domain reads EAGVAQSPRYKIIEKRQSVAFWCNPISGHATLYWYQQILGQGPKLLIQFQNNGVVDDSQLPKDRFSAERLKGVDSTLKIQPAKLEDSAVYLCASSRSIGGESYNEQFFGPGTRLTVL.

This clonotype was found many times. V gene TRBV18 combines with J gene TRBJ2-5, with D hard to call. Trimming cost V 3 bases and J 4 bases, with 6 bases left between them. Germline values: CDR1 KGHSH, CDR2 LQKENI. The CDR3 is 12 amino acids. The CDR3 loop reads CASSPIVETQYF. CDR3 coding DNA: TGTGCCAGCTCACCGATTGTAGAGACCCAGTACTTC. Together with reference TRBV18 and TRBJ2-5, the CDR3 gives the full variable domain: NAGVMQNPRHLVRRRGQEARLRCSPMKGHSHVYWYRQLPEEGLKFMVYLQKENIIDESGMPKERFSAEFPKEGPSILRIQQVVRGDSAAYFCASSPIVETQYFGPGTRLLVL.